This is a list of T cell receptor beta chains from one sample in a study of cytomegalovirus exposure and HLA in healthy donors. Libraries were prepared by immunoSEQ multiplex PCR; TCRdb keeps only in-frame clonotypes and omits some of them. The table has approximately 200,000 clones, roughly four fifths seen once. Sequenced sample: PBMCs. The receptor set was obtained from a woman between 18 and 29 years old in good health and CMV-seropositive. Both conserved end residues are part of each CDR3. A D gene is named only where the DNA matches it firmly. Some rows have no size entry. The others give once, few or many, or a class for an expanded clone.

clone size,V gene,J gene,D gene,CDR3 protein,CDR3 DNA
NA,TRBV30,TRBJ1-2,TRBD1,CAGTGGEKGYTF,TGTGCCGGGACAGGGGGCGAGAAAGGCTACACCTTC
NA,TRBV4-1,TRBJ1-2,TRBD1,CASSPAIPIRGRNNGYTF,TGCGCCAGCAGCCCCGCTATCCCCATCAGGGGGCGCAATAATGGCTACACCTTC
NA,TRBV4-1,TRBJ1-1,NA,CASSQVGGGAFF,TGCGCCAGCAGCCAAGTAGGGGGAGGGGCTTTCTTT
NA,TRBV19,TRBJ2-2,NA,CASSQQGVNGELFF,TGTGCCAGTAGTCAGCAGGGTGTGAACGGGGAGCTGTTTTTT
NA,TRBV7-3,TRBJ2-2,TRBD1,CASSLTQGAIGELFF,TGTGCCAGCAGCTTAACTCAGGGGGCAATTGGGGAGCTGTTTTTT
NA,TRBV27,TRBJ1-5,NA,CASRRTGGSNQPQHF,TGTGCCAGCAGACGGACCGGGGGTAGCAATCAGCCCCAGCATTTT
NA,TRBV4-3,TRBJ2-3,NA,CASSQSTGVGTDTQYF,TGCGCCAGCAGCCAATCAACGGGGGTCGGCACAGATACGCAGTATTTT
NA,TRBV28,TRBJ1-2,NA,CASSSSSTDQLTYGYTF,TGTGCCAGCAGTTCCTCCTCGACAGACCAGCTCACCTATGGCTACACCTTC
NA,TRBV14,TRBJ2-3,TRBD1,CASSLTGTVYTDTQYF,TGTGCCAGCAGCCTCACCGGGACAGTCTACACAGATACGCAGTATTTT
NA,TRBV28,TRBJ1-1,NA,CASSFTRTEAFF,TGTGCCAGCAGTTTTACCCGGACTGAAGCTTTCTTT
NA,TRBV11-3,TRBJ2-2,NA,CASSFEGGHNTGELFF,TGTGCCAGCAGCTTCGAGGGCGGGCACAACACCGGGGAGCTGTTTTTT
NA,TRBV5-6,TRBJ2-7,TRBD1,CASSYERGQHPEQYF,TGTGCCAGCAGCTACGAGAGGGGGCAGCACCCCGAGCAGTACTTC
NA,TRBV19,TRBJ2-7,NA,CASSMGEQNEQYF,TGTGCCAGTAGTATGGGAGAACAGAACGAGCAGTACTTC
NA,TRBV28,TRBJ1-3,TRBD1,CASSLSFSGGGGIYF,TGTGCCAGCAGTTTGAGTTTCTCAGGGGGCGGAGGCATATATTTT
NA,TRBV5-1,TRBJ2-5,NA,CASSLEAAAQETQYF,TGCGCCAGCAGCTTGGAGGCGGCAGCCCAAGAGACCCAGTACTTC
NA,TRBV5-4,TRBJ1-1,NA,CASSLSGKNTEAFF,TGTGCCAGCAGCTTGTCAGGGAAGAACACTGAAGCTTTCTTT
NA,TRBV7-9,TRBJ2-3,NA,CASSSTLLAGDLTDTQYF,TGTGCCAGCAGTTCCACTCTCCTGGCAGGGGACCTCACAGATACGCAGTATTTT
NA,TRBV7-3,TRBJ1-2,NA,CASSLYRPRGYTF,TGTGCCAGCAGCTTATATCGGCCCAGGGGCTACACCTTC
NA,TRBV27,TRBJ2-7,NA,CASSWGTSTYEQYF,TGTGCCAGCAGTTGGGGGACATCCACCTACGAGCAGTACTTC
NA,TRBV6-5,TRBJ1-2,NA,CASSYGATAGYTF,TGTGCCAGCAGTTACGGTGCGACAGCTGGCTACACCTTC
NA,TRBV28,TRBJ2-1,TRBD2,CASSLDLLAGGLNEQFF,TGTGCCAGCAGTTTGGACCTACTAGCGGGGGGGCTAAATGAGCAGTTCTTC
NA,TRBV4-3,TRBJ1-2,NA,CASSQDHWGSGHYGYTF,TGCGCCAGCAGCCAAGATCATTGGGGCTCGGGCCACTATGGCTACACCTTC
NA,TRBV29-1,TRBJ1-2,TRBD1,CSAEDRGQDYGYTF,TGCAGCGCTGAGGACAGGGGGCAGGACTATGGCTACACCTTC
NA,TRBV7-2,TRBJ1-1,NA,CASTPVAGRTTEAFF,TGTGCCAGCACCCCGGTGGCAGGGAGGACCACTGAAGCTTTCTTT
few,TRBV2,TRBJ2-5,TRBD2,CASSILTSEETQYF,TGTGCCAGCAGTATATTGACTAGCGAAGAGACCCAGTACTTC
NA,TRBV27,TRBJ1-5,NA,CASSLDRSNQPQHF,TGTGCCAGCAGCCTAGACAGGTCAAATCAGCCCCAGCATTTT
NA,TRBV27,TRBJ1-2,NA,CASSPRTGVFDGYTF,TGTGCCAGCAGTCCCCGGACCGGGGTTTTTGATGGCTACACCTTC
NA,TRBV19,TRBJ1-6,TRBD1,CASSRQGEDSPLHF,TGTGCCAGTAGTCGACAGGGTGAAGATTCACCCCTCCACTTT
NA,TRBV10-3,TRBJ1-4,TRBD1,CAISSGGSNEKLFF,TGTGCCATCAGTTCAGGGGGATCTAATGAAAAACTGTTTTTT
NA,TRBV28,TRBJ2-7,NA,CASSPGGLPYEQYF,TGTGCCAGCAGCCCAGGGGGACTCCCGTACGAGCAGTACTTC
NA,TRBV18,TRBJ1-1,NA,CASSPLTAMNTEAFF,TGTGCCAGCTCACCCTTGACAGCGATGAACACTGAAGCTTTCTTT
NA,TRBV5-1,TRBJ2-7,TRBD2,CASSLWGGPSYEQYF,TGCGCCAGCAGTCTCTGGGGGGGTCCTTCCTACGAGCAGTACTTC
NA,TRBV15,TRBJ1-6,TRBD1,CATSRERTGLTLGGSPLHF,TGTGCCACCAGCAGAGAACGGACAGGCCTGACCCTGGGAGGTTCACCCCTCCACTTT
NA,TRBV7-9,TRBJ2-7,TRBD1,CASSLGDRGGYEQYF,TGTGCCAGCAGCTTGGGGGACAGGGGCGGATACGAGCAGTACTTC
few,TRBV10-3,TRBJ1-4,TRBD1,CAISEGDSYEKLFF,TGTGCCATCAGTGAGGGGGACAGCTATGAAAAACTGTTTTTT
NA,TRBV7-9,TRBJ1-2,TRBD1,CASSSSGTGGFIGYTF,TGTGCCAGCAGCTCGTCCGGGACAGGGGGATTCATTGGCTACACCTTC
NA,TRBV5-1,TRBJ2-1,TRBD2,CASSLLAGTYNEQFF,TGCGCCAGCAGCTTACTAGCGGGGACCTACAATGAGCAGTTCTTC
NA,TRBV2,TRBJ1-3,TRBD1,CASTRDRQSGNTIYF,TGTGCCAGCACTCGGGACAGACAATCTGGAAACACCATATATTTT
NA,TRBV4-1,TRBJ2-7,TRBD2,CASSRSSGGASEQYF,TGCGCCAGCAGCCGCTCTAGCGGGGGGGCCTCCGAGCAGTACTTC
NA,TRBV14,TRBJ1-2,NA,CASSQDRWGVTF,TGTGCCAGCAGCCAAGATCGATGGGGGGTCACCTTC
NA,TRBV5-6,TRBJ1-2,NA,CASSLGVGGYTF,TGTGCCAGCAGCTTGGGAGTTGGTGGCTACACCTTC
NA,TRBV4-1,TRBJ1-4,TRBD1,CASSQPGTGFSEKLFF,TGCGCCAGCAGCCAACCCGGGACAGGGTTTTCCGAAAAACTGTTTTTT
NA,TRBV5-1,TRBJ2-5,TRBD1,CASAQQGTQYF,TGCGCCAGCGCCCAACAGGGGACGCAGTACTTC
NA,TRBV7-9,TRBJ2-5,TRBD2,CASSWAGGQETQYF,TGTGCCAGCAGCTGGGCGGGGGGGCAGGAGACCCAGTACTTC
NA,TRBV27,TRBJ1-2,NA,CASSLSGEGYGYTF,TGTGCCAGCAGTTTATCAGGGGAAGGATATGGCTACACCTTC
NA,TRBV7-9,TRBJ1-4,NA,CASSLGAGPEKLFF,TGTGCCAGCAGCTTAGGGGCAGGGCCCGAAAAACTGTTTTTT
NA,TRBV30,TRBJ2-6,TRBD1,CAWRGRGGSDSGANVLTF,TGTGCCTGGAGGGGGAGAGGGGGCTCCGACTCTGGGGCCAACGTCCTGACTTTC
NA,TRBV7-7,TRBJ2-5,TRBD1,CASSLLQGTTQETQYF,TGTGCTAGCAGCTTATTACAGGGGACAACCCAAGAGACCCAGTACTTC
once,TRBV10-1,TRBJ2-7,NA,CASSESSSYEQYF,TGCGCCAGCAGTGAGTCTTCTTCCTACGAGCAGTACTTC
NA,TRBV7-9,TRBJ2-7,NA,CASSFKTRPDEQYF,TGTGCCAGCAGTTTCAAGACTAGACCGGACGAGCAGTACTTC
few,TRBV29-1,TRBJ2-2,TRBD1,CSVGTGANTGELFF,TGCAGCGTGGGGACAGGGGCGAACACCGGGGAGCTGTTTTTT
NA,TRBV4-1,TRBJ2-5,NA,CASSPQGAEGMETQYF,TGCGCCAGCAGCCCACAAGGAGCGGAGGGTATGGAGACCCAGTACTTC
NA,TRBV2,TRBJ1-2,NA,CASSEAGWGDYTF,TGTGCCAGCAGTGAAGCGGGGTGGGGAGACTACACCTTC